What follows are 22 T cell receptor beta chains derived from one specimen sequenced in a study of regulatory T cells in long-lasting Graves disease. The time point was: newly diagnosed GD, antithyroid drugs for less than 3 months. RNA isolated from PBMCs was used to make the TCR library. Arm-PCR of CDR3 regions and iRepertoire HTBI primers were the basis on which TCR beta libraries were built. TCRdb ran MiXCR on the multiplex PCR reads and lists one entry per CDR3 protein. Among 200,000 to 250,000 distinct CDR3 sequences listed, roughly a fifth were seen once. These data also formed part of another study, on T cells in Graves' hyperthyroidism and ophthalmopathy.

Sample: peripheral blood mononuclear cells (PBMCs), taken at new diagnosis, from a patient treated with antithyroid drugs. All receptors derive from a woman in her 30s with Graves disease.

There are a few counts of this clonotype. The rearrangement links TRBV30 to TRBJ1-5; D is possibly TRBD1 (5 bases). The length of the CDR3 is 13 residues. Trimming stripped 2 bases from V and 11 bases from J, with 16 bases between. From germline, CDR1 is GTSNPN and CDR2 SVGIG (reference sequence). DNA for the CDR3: TGTGCCTGGAGTACTGACCACTTGGGGGCCCAGCATTTT. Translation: CAWSTDHLGAQHF.

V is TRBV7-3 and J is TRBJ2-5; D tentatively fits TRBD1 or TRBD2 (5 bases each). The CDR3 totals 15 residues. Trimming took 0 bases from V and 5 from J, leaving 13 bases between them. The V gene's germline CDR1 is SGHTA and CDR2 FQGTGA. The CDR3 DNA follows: TGTGCCAGCAGCTTAACGAGGGGCGCGGAGGAGACCCAGTACTTC. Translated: CASSLTRGAEETQYF.

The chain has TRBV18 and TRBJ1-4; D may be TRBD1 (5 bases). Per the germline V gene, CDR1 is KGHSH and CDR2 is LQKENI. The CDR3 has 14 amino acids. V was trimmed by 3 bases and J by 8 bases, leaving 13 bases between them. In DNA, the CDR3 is TGTGCCAGCTCACCGGTCGGGGGTGAGGAAAAACTGTTTTTT. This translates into CASSPVGGEEKLFF.

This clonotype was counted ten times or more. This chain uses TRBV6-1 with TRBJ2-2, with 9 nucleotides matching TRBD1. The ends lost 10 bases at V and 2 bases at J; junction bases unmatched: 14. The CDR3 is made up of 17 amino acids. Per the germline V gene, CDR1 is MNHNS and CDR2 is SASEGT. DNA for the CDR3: TGTGCCACCAAACCCCGCGGACAGGGGATTAACACCGGGGAGCTGTTTTTT. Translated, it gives CATKPRGQGINTGELFF.

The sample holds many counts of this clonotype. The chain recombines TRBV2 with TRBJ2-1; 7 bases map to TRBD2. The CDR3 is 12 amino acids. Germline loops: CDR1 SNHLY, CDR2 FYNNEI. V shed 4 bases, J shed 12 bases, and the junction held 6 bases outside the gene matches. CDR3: CASSGAGDSQFF. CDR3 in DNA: TGTGCCAGCAGTGGGGCGGGGGATTCGCAGTTCTTC.

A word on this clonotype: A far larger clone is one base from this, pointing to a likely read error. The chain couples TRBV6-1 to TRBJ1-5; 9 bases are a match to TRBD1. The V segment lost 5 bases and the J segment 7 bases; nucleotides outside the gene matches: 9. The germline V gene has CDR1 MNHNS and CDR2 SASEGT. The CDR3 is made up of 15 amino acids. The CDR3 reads CASSRNRGHGQPQHF. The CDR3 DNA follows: TGTGCCAGCAGTCGCAACAGGGGGCACGGGCAGCCCCAGCATTTT.

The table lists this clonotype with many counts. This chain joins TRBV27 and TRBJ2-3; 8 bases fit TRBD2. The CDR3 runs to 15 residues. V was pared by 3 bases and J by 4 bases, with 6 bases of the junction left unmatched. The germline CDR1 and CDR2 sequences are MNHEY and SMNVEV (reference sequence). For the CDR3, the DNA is TGTGCCAGCAGTTTTATAGCGGGGCGAGCAGATACGCAGTATTTT. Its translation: CASSFIAGRADTQYF.

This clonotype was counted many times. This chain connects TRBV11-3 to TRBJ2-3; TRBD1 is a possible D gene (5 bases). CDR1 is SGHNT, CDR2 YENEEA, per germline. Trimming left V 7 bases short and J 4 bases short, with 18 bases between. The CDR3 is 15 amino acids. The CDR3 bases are TGTGCCAGCAACTACCGACAGCCAGGCCCAGATACGCAGTATTTT. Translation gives CASNYRQPGPDTQYF. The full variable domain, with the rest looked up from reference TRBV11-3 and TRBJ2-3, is EAGVVQSPRYKIIEKKQPVAFWCNPISGHNTLYWYLQNLGQGPELLIRYENEEAVDDSQLPKDRFSAERLKGVDSTLKIQPAELGDSAVYLCASNYRQPGPDTQYFGPGTRLTVL.

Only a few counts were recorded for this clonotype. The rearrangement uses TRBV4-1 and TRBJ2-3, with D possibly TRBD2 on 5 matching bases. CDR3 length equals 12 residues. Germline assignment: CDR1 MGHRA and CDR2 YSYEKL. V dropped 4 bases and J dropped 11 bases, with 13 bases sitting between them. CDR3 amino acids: CASSPHSGGQYF. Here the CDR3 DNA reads TGCGCCAGCAGCCCCCATAGTGGAGGGCAGTATTTT.

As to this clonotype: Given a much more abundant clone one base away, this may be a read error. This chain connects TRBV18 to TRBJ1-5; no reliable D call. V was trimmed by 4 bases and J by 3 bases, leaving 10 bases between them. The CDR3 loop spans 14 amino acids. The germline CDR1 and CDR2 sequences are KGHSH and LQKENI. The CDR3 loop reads CASSLGPANQPQHF. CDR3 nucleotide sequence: TGTGCCAGCTCACTAGGACCGGCCAATCAGCCCCAGCATTTT.

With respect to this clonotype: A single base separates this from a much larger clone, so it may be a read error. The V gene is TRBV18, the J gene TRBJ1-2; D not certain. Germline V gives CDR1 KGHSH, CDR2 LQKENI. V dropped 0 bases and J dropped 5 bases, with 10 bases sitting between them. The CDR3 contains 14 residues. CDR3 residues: CASSPPGPPYGYTF. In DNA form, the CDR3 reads TGTGCCAGCTCACCACCAGGGCCCCCTTATGGCTACACCTTC.

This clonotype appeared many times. This CDR3 reads CSAEPRIEQFF. The CDR3 DNA follows: TGCAGTGCAGAGCCTAGGATTGAGCAGTTCTTC. This chain joins TRBV20-1 and TRBJ2-1; D is uncertain. Trimming removed 6 bases at V and 9 bases at J, with 12 bases between. The CDR3 contains 11 residues. Germline V gene lookup returns CDR1 DFQATT and CDR2 SNEGSKA (reference sequence).

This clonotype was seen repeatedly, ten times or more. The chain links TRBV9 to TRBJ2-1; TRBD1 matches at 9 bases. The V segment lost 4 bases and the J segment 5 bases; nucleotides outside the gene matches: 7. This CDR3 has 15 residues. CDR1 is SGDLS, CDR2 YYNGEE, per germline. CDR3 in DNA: TGTGCCAGCAGCTCCGGGACAGGGACCCACAATGAGCAGTTCTTC. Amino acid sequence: CASSSGTGTHNEQFF.

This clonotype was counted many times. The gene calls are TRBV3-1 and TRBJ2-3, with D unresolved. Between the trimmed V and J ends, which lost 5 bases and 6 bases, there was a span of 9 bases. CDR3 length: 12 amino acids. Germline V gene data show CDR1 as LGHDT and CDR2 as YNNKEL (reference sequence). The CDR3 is CASSANLDTQYF. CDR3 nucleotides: TGTGCCAGCAGCGCTAACCTGGATACGCAGTATTTT.

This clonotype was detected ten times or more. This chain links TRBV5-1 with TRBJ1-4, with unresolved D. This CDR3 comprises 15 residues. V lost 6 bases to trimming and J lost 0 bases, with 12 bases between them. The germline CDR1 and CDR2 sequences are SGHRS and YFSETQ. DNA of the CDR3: TGCGCCAGCATGGTCGGCCCGTCAACTAATGAAAAACTGTTTTTT. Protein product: CASMVGPSTNEKLFF. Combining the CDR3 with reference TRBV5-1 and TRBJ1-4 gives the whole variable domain KAGVTQTPRYLIKTRGQQVTLSCSPISGHRSVSWYQQTPGQGLQFLFEYFSETQRNKGNFPGRFSGRQFSNSRSEMNVSTLELGDSALYLCASMVGPSTNEKLFFGSGTQLSVL.

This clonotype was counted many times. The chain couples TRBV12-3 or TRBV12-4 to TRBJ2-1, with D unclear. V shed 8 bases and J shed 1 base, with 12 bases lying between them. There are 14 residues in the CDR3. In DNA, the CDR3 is TGTGCCAGCTCGAAGGACGTTTCCTACAATGAGCAGTTCTTC. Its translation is CASSKDVSYNEQFF.

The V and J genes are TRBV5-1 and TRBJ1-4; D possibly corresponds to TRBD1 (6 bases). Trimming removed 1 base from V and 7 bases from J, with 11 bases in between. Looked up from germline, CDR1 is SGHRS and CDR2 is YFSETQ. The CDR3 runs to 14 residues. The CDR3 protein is CASSLQQGAEKLFF. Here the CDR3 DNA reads TGCGCCAGCAGCTTGCAACAGGGTGCTGAAAAACTGTTTTTT.

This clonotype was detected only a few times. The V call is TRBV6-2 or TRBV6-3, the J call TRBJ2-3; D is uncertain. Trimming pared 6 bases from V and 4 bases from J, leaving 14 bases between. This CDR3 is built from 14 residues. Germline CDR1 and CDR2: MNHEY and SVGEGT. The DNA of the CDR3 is TGTGCCAGCAGGCCGCCAGTACTCCCAGATACGCAGTATTTT. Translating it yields CASRPPVLPDTQYF.

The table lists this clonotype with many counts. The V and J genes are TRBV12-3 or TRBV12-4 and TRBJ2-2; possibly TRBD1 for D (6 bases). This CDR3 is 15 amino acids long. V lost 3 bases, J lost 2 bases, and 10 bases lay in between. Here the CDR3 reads CASSFWDTNTGELFF. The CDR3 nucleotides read TGTGCCAGCAGTTTCTGGGACACCAACACCGGGGAGCTGTTTTTT.

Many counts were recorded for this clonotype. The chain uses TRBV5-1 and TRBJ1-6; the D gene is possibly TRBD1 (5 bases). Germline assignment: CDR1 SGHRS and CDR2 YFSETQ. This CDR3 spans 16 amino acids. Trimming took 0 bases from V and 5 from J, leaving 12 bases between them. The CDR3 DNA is TGCGCCAGCAGCTTGGAACTACAGGCGAATAATTCACCCCTCCACTTT. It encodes CASSLELQANNSPLHF.

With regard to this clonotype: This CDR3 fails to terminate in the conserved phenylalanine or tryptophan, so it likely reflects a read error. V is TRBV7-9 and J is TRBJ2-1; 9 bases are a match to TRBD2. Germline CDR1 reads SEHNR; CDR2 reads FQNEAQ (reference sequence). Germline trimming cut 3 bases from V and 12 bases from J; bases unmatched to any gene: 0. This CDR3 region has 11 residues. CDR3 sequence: CASSLTSGQFS. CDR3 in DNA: TGTGCCAGCAGCTTGACTAGCGGGCAGTTCTCC.

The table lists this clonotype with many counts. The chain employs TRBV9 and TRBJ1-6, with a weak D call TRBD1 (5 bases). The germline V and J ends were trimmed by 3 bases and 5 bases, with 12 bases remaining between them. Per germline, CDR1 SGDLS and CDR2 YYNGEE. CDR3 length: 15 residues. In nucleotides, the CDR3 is TGTGCCAGCAGCGGACGAGGGGTCAATAATTCACCCCTCCACTTT. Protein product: CASSGRGVNNSPLHF.